This T cell receptor (beta chain) was captured in a study of vaccination and CD4 T cells after COVID-19. Study at large: Stimuli were overlapping spike peptide pools of SARS-CoV-2 and three common cold coronaviruses (HCoV-NL63, HCoV-OC43, HCoV-229E). Study conclusions and caveats: Within convalescent individuals, 304 out of 307 vaccine-specific clones proved to be spike mono-reactive.

A remark on this clonotype: Its antigen is not known.

The assay that was used to sequence DNA from cultured CD4+ T cells was the Oncomine TCR Beta short-read assay. Cultured CD4+ T cells were the source of extracted genomic DNA. In TCRdb, the PCR reads were re-called with MiXCR into one record per CDR3 protein. The table lists about 20,000 distinct CDR3 sequences, under 65% of them singletons. Treatment in this sample: approximately 9-day PBMC culture with coronavirus spike peptide pools or control peptides (ViraFEST assay). Peptide pool stimulation in ViraFEST expanded antigen-specific T cells, whose TCRs were then sequenced. The CDR3 consists of 15 residues. With 4 bases removed from V and 1 base from J, the gap between germline ends came to 14 bases. The germline V gene has CDR1 SGHRS and CDR2 YFSETQ.

The sequencing used CD4+ T cells from blood, cultured in vitro, collected after SARS-CoV-2 vaccination. The chain employs TRBV5-1 and TRBJ1-1; D is ambiguous. The TCR sequence derives from a human donor who had recovered from COVID-19. The CDR3 region has the DNA TGCGCCAGCAGCCCCTTTCGAGGGCAGAACACTGAAGCTTTCTTT. It is translated as CASSPFRGQNTEAFF.